This is a list of T cell receptor beta chains from one sample in a study of somatic mutations in cytotoxic T cells in rheumatoid arthritis. Only in-frame clones appear in the TCRdb table, and some are missing; sequencing was by immunoSEQ multiplex PCR. The data show 9,500 to 15,000 clones, roughly four fifths seen once. The sequenced sample consisted of CD8+ T cells sorted from blood. These receptors were collected from a woman between 55 and 75 years old in good health. Each CDR3 is given with its conserved first and last residue. A D gene is named only where the DNA matches it firmly. Some rows have no size entry. The others give once, few or many, or a class for an expanded clone.

v_call: TRBV2; d_call: -; clone_size: -; j_call: TRBJ1-5; cdr3_aa: CARRDQPQHF; cdr3_nt: TGTGCCAGAAGAGATCAGCCCCAGCATTTT
v_call: TRBV9; d_call: TRBD2; clone_size: -; j_call: TRBJ2-5; cdr3_aa: CASSERGGRETQYF; cdr3_nt: TGTGCCAGCAGCGAGCGGGGGGGCAGAGAGACCCAGTACTTC
v_call: TRBV27; d_call: -; clone_size: -; j_call: TRBJ2-7; cdr3_aa: CASSLGFAGYYEQYF; cdr3_nt: TGTGCCAGCAGTTTAGGTTTTGCGGGATACTACGAGCAGTACTTC
v_call: TRBV5-6; d_call: -; clone_size: -; j_call: TRBJ2-3; cdr3_aa: CASSFPGSPGDTQYF; cdr3_nt: TGTGCCAGCAGCTTCCCGGGTAGTCCCGGGGATACGCAGTATTTT
v_call: TRBV11-3; d_call: TRBD2; clone_size: -; j_call: TRBJ2-3; cdr3_aa: CASSRLAGGPSDTQYF; cdr3_nt: TGTGCCAGCAGCCGTCTAGCGGGGGGGCCATCAGATACGCAGTATTTT
v_call: TRBV15; d_call: -; clone_size: -; j_call: TRBJ1-1; cdr3_aa: CATSSTRGNTEAFF; cdr3_nt: TGTGCCACCAGCAGCACCAGGGGAAACACTGAAGCTTTCTTT
v_call: TRBV6-5; d_call: TRBD2; clone_size: -; j_call: TRBJ2-1; cdr3_aa: CASRLGLAVHNEQFF; cdr3_nt: TGTGCCAGCAGGCTGGGACTAGCTGTCCACAATGAGCAGTTCTTC
v_call: TRBV7-9; d_call: -; clone_size: once; j_call: TRBJ2-7; cdr3_aa: CASSSNRLEQYF; cdr3_nt: TGTGCCAGCAGTTCCAACAGGCTCGAGCAGTACTTC
v_call: TRBV29-1; d_call: -; clone_size: -; j_call: TRBJ1-2; cdr3_aa: CSVPQKTRNYGYTF; cdr3_nt: TGCAGCGTTCCCCAGAAGACAAGGAACTATGGCTACACCTTC
v_call: TRBV28; d_call: -; clone_size: -; j_call: TRBJ2-3; cdr3_aa: CASTGSDTQYF; cdr3_nt: TGTGCCAGCACGGGGTCAGATACGCAGTATTTT
v_call: TRBV9; d_call: TRBD1; clone_size: -; j_call: TRBJ1-2; cdr3_aa: CASGQALYGYTF; cdr3_nt: TGTGCCAGCGGACAGGCCCTCTATGGCTACACCTTC
v_call: TRBV9; d_call: TRBD2; clone_size: -; j_call: TRBJ2-3; cdr3_aa: CASSVSGGQGSSTDTQYF; cdr3_nt: TGTGCCAGCAGCGTTAGCGGGGGGCAGGGGTCTAGCACAGATACGCAGTATTTT
v_call: TRBV27; d_call: TRBD1; clone_size: -; j_call: TRBJ1-2; cdr3_aa: CASSRQGGNYGYTF; cdr3_nt: TGTGCCAGCAGCAGACAGGGGGGGAACTATGGCTACACCTTC
v_call: TRBV7-2; d_call: -; clone_size: -; j_call: TRBJ2-5; cdr3_aa: CASSPGDFQETQYF; cdr3_nt: TGTGCCAGCAGCCCGGGGGACTTCCAAGAGACCCAGTACTTC
v_call: TRBV6-1; d_call: -; clone_size: few; j_call: TRBJ2-7; cdr3_aa: CASSPPWSGNYEQYF; cdr3_nt: TGTGCCAGCAGTCCCCCGTGGTCAGGGAACTACGAGCAGTACTTC
v_call: TRBV28; d_call: -; clone_size: -; j_call: TRBJ2-7; cdr3_aa: CASSLARGMSYEQYF; cdr3_nt: TGTGCCAGCAGTTTGGCTCGGGGGATGTCCTACGAGCAGTACTTC
v_call: TRBV6-5; d_call: -; clone_size: -; j_call: TRBJ1-2; cdr3_aa: CASTNTGAGYGYTF; cdr3_nt: TGTGCCAGCACTAATACCGGTGCCGGTTATGGCTACACCTTC
v_call: TRBV4-2; d_call: TRBD2; clone_size: -; j_call: TRBJ2-5; cdr3_aa: CASSQLGLAGQETQYF; cdr3_nt: TGTGCCAGCAGCCAATTGGGACTAGCGGGGCAAGAGACCCAGTACTTC
v_call: TRBV6-1; d_call: -; clone_size: -; j_call: TRBJ2-2; cdr3_aa: CASSEVAFNTGELFF; cdr3_nt: TGTGCCAGCAGTGAAGTAGCATTCAACACCGGGGAGCTGTTTTTT
v_call: TRBV6-5; d_call: -; clone_size: -; j_call: TRBJ1-1; cdr3_aa: CASSYSRGNTEAFF; cdr3_nt: TGTGCCAGCAGTTACTCGCGTGGGAACACTGAAGCTTTCTTT
v_call: TRBV29-1; d_call: TRBD1; clone_size: -; j_call: TRBJ1-2; cdr3_aa: CSVVGQASGGYTF; cdr3_nt: TGCAGCGTTGTGGGACAGGCTTCAGGTGGCTACACCTTC
v_call: TRBV7-2; d_call: -; clone_size: -; j_call: TRBJ2-3; cdr3_aa: CASSLSGVGTDTQYF; cdr3_nt: TGTGCCAGCAGCTTATCAGGGGTCGGCACAGATACGCAGTATTTT
v_call: TRBV2; d_call: -; clone_size: few; j_call: TRBJ2-7; cdr3_aa: CATTGLDSYEQYF; cdr3_nt: TGTGCCACCACGGGACTCGATTCCTACGAGCAGTACTTC
v_call: TRBV25-1; d_call: -; clone_size: -; j_call: TRBJ1-1; cdr3_aa: CASSGRTDMNTEAFF; cdr3_nt: TGTGCCAGCAGTGGGAGGACAGACATGAACACTGAAGCTTTCTTT
v_call: TRBV6-6; d_call: TRBD1; clone_size: -; j_call: TRBJ2-5; cdr3_aa: CASSRTGSETQYF; cdr3_nt: TGTGCCAGCAGCCGGACAGGGTCGGAGACCCAGTACTTC
v_call: TRBV28; d_call: -; clone_size: -; j_call: TRBJ1-2; cdr3_aa: CASSPRGSGGYTF; cdr3_nt: TGTGCCAGCAGCCCCCGGGGGTCGGGTGGCTACACCTTC
v_call: TRBV2; d_call: TRBD1; clone_size: -; j_call: TRBJ1-3; cdr3_aa: CAVRGIDRAGNTIYF; cdr3_nt: TGTGCCGTCAGGGGGATAGACAGGGCTGGAAACACCATATATTTT
v_call: TRBV4-2; d_call: -; clone_size: -; j_call: TRBJ1-3; cdr3_aa: CASSQAGGGGIFGNTIYF; cdr3_nt: TGTGCCAGCAGCCAAGCAGGAGGCGGCGGCATCTTTGGAAACACCATATATTTT
v_call: TRBV6-5; d_call: TRBD2; clone_size: -; j_call: TRBJ2-3; cdr3_aa: CASSYGQGGGTDTQYF; cdr3_nt: TGTGCCAGCAGTTACGGGCAGGGAGGGGGCACAGATACGCAGTATTTT
v_call: TRBV5-4; d_call: -; clone_size: -; j_call: TRBJ2-3; cdr3_aa: CASTAGQGRSDTQYF; cdr3_nt: TGTGCCAGCACTGCCGGGCAGGGTAGATCAGATACGCAGTATTTT
v_call: TRBV7-8; d_call: -; clone_size: -; j_call: TRBJ1-4; cdr3_aa: CASSYLPQVSTNEKLFF; cdr3_nt: TGTGCCAGCAGCTACCTTCCACAGGTTTCGACTAATGAAAAACTGTTTTTT
v_call: TRBV14; d_call: -; clone_size: -; j_call: TRBJ1-2; cdr3_aa: CASSQGPSNYGYTF; cdr3_nt: TGTGCCAGCAGCCAAGGACCTAGTAACTATGGCTACACCTTC
v_call: TRBV5-1; d_call: -; clone_size: few; j_call: TRBJ1-1; cdr3_aa: CASSLVGEGTEAFF; cdr3_nt: TGCGCCAGCAGCTTGGTCGGGGAAGGCACTGAAGCTTTCTTT
v_call: TRBV10-3; d_call: -; clone_size: -; j_call: TRBJ2-7; cdr3_aa: CAISESAKGDFAYEQYF; cdr3_nt: TGTGCCATCAGTGAGTCGGCGAAAGGGGATTTTGCCTACGAGCAGTACTTC
v_call: TRBV27; d_call: -; clone_size: -; j_call: TRBJ1-5; cdr3_aa: CASSFSGVDQPQHF; cdr3_nt: TGTGCCAGCAGTTTTTCCGGGGTGGATCAGCCCCAGCATTTT
v_call: TRBV6-5; d_call: -; clone_size: -; j_call: TRBJ2-1; cdr3_aa: CASSYSPGFDEQFF; cdr3_nt: TGTGCCAGCAGTTACTCACCAGGGTTTGATGAGCAGTTCTTC
v_call: TRBV4-2; d_call: -; clone_size: -; j_call: TRBJ1-2; cdr3_aa: CASSQADNYGYTF; cdr3_nt: TGTGCCAGCAGCCAAGCAGATAACTATGGCTACACCTTC
v_call: TRBV7-9; d_call: TRBD1; clone_size: -; j_call: TRBJ2-3; cdr3_aa: CASSRPGQGALDTQYF; cdr3_nt: TGTGCCAGCAGCAGACCGGGACAGGGGGCATTGGATACGCAGTATTTT
v_call: TRBV2; d_call: TRBD1; clone_size: -; j_call: TRBJ2-5; cdr3_aa: CASSPLGTAQETQYF; cdr3_nt: TGTGCCAGCAGCCCGCTCGGGACAGCACAAGAGACCCAGTACTTC
v_call: TRBV4-1; d_call: TRBD2; clone_size: -; j_call: TRBJ2-5; cdr3_aa: CASSQGGSGESQETQYF; cdr3_nt: TGCGCCAGCAGCCAAGGTGGTAGCGGGGAAAGCCAAGAGACCCAGTACTTC
v_call: TRBV29-1; d_call: -; clone_size: -; j_call: TRBJ2-1; cdr3_aa: CSARTESYNEQFF; cdr3_nt: TGCAGCGCCCGGACAGAATCCTACAATGAGCAGTTCTTC
v_call: TRBV6-1; d_call: TRBD1; clone_size: -; j_call: TRBJ2-7; cdr3_aa: CASTYPGQGYEQYF; cdr3_nt: TGTGCCAGCACCTATCCGGGACAGGGCTACGAGCAGTACTTC
v_call: TRBV30; d_call: -; clone_size: -; j_call: TRBJ1-2; cdr3_aa: CASGGAGYTF; cdr3_nt: TGTGCCTCGGGGGGGGCTGGCTACACCTTC
v_call: TRBV7-6; d_call: -; clone_size: -; j_call: TRBJ2-2; cdr3_aa: CASSPPPVNGELFF; cdr3_nt: TGTGCCAGCAGCCCACCACCGGTGAACGGGGAGCTGTTTTTT
v_call: TRBV19; d_call: -; clone_size: -; j_call: TRBJ1-3; cdr3_aa: CASRPGGAGANTIYF; cdr3_nt: TGTGCCAGTAGGCCCGGCGGGGCTGGTGCAAACACCATATATTTT
v_call: TRBV19; d_call: TRBD1; clone_size: -; j_call: TRBJ2-6; cdr3_aa: CASSPPLDRGGANVLTF; cdr3_nt: TGTGCCAGTAGTCCCCCTTTAGACAGGGGGGGGGCCAACGTCCTGACTTTC
v_call: TRBV28; d_call: TRBD1; clone_size: -; j_call: TRBJ1-6; cdr3_aa: CASRAGTGFSPLHF; cdr3_nt: TGTGCCAGCCGGGCCGGGACAGGGTTTTCACCCCTCCACTTT
v_call: TRBV5-1; d_call: TRBD2; clone_size: -; j_call: TRBJ2-1; cdr3_aa: CASSQGLAGDNEQFF; cdr3_nt: TGCGCCAGCAGCCAGGGACTAGCGGGGGACAATGAGCAGTTCTTC
v_call: TRBV2; d_call: -; clone_size: -; j_call: TRBJ2-5; cdr3_aa: CASRPGHYPQETQYF; cdr3_nt: TGTGCCAGCAGACCCGGACACTATCCCCAAGAGACCCAGTACTTC
v_call: TRBV5-1; d_call: TRBD1; clone_size: -; j_call: TRBJ1-5; cdr3_aa: CASSYTGQGGRARGQPQHF; cdr3_nt: TGCGCCAGCAGCTATACCGGACAGGGGGGGAGAGCACGTGGTCAGCCCCAGCATTTT
v_call: TRBV7-9; d_call: TRBD1; clone_size: -; j_call: TRBJ2-7; cdr3_aa: CASSLAGTGMAYEQYF; cdr3_nt: TGTGCCAGCAGCTTAGCCGGGACAGGGATGGCCTACGAGCAGTACTTC
v_call: TRBV2; d_call: TRBD2; clone_size: once; j_call: TRBJ2-1; cdr3_aa: CASRAGTSGGNEQFF; cdr3_nt: TGTGCCAGCAGGGCCGGGACTAGCGGGGGCAATGAGCAGTTCTTC
v_call: TRBV27; d_call: TRBD2; clone_size: few; j_call: TRBJ2-3; cdr3_aa: CASRLSGSGGGVTQYF; cdr3_nt: TGTGCCAGCCGCCTCTCAGGTAGCGGGGGAGGGGTCACGCAGTATTTT
v_call: TRBV2; d_call: -; clone_size: once; j_call: TRBJ1-6; cdr3_aa: CASSEWGPNSPLHF; cdr3_nt: TGTGCCAGCAGTGAATGGGGCCCTAATTCACCCCTCCACTTT
v_call: TRBV7-6; d_call: -; clone_size: -; j_call: TRBJ2-2; cdr3_aa: CASSSAESNTGELFF; cdr3_nt: TGTGCCAGCAGCTCCGCGGAGTCGAACACCGGGGAGCTGTTTTTT
v_call: TRBV27; d_call: -; clone_size: -; j_call: TRBJ2-5; cdr3_aa: CASSVARTRKETQYF; cdr3_nt: TGTGCCAGCAGTGTGGCTCGGACTCGAAAGGAGACCCAGTACTTC
v_call: TRBV5-6; d_call: -; clone_size: -; j_call: TRBJ1-6; cdr3_aa: CASSLAQGGSPLHF; cdr3_nt: TGTGCCAGCAGCTTGGCGCAGGGAGGTTCACCCCTCCACTTT
v_call: TRBV7-7; d_call: -; clone_size: -; j_call: TRBJ2-3; cdr3_aa: CASQKRAGFGSTDTQYF; cdr3_nt: TGTGCTAGCCAAAAAAGGGCAGGGTTTGGTAGCACAGATACGCAGTATTTT
v_call: TRBV10-2; d_call: TRBD2; clone_size: -; j_call: TRBJ2-3; cdr3_aa: CASRQSGGLTDTQYF; cdr3_nt: TGCGCCAGCAGACAAAGCGGGGGCCTCACAGATACGCAGTATTTT